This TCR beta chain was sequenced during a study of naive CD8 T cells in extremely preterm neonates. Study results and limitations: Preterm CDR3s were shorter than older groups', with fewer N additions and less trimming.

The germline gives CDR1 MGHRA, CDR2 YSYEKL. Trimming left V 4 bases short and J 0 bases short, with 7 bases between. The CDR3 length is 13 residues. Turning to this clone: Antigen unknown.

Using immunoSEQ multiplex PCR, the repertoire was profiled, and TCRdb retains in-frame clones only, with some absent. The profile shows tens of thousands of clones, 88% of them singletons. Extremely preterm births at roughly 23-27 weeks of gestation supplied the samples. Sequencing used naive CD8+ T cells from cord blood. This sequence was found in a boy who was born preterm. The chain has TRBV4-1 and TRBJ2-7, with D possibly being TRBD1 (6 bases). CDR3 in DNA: TGCGCCAGCAGCCCGGGACACTCCTACGAGCAGTACTTC. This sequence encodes CASSPGHSYEQYF.